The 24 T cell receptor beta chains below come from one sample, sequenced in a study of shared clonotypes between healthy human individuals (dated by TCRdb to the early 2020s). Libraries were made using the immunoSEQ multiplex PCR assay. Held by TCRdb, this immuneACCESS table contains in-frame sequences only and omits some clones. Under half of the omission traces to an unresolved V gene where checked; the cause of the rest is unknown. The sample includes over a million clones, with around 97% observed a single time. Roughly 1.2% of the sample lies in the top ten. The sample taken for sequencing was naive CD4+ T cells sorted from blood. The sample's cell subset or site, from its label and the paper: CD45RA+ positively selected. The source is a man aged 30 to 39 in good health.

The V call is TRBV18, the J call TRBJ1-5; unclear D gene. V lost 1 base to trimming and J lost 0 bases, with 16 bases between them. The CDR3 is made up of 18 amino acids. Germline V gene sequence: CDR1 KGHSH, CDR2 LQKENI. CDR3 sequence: CASSPLEWADYSNQPQHF. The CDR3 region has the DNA TGTGCCAGCTCACCACTGGAGTGGGCAGATTATAGCAATCAGCCCCAGCATTTT.

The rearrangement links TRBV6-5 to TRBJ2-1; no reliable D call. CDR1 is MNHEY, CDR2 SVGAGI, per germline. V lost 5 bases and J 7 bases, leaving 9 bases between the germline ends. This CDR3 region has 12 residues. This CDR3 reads CASSPLTNEQFF. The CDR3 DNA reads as TGTGCCAGCAGTCCCCTGACTAATGAGCAGTTCTTC.

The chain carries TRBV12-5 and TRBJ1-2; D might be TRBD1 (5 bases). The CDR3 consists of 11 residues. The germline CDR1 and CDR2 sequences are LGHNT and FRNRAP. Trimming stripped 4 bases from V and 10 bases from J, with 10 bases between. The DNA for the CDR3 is TGTGCTAGTGGTTCTGGGACCAACTACACCTTC. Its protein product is CASGSGTNYTF.

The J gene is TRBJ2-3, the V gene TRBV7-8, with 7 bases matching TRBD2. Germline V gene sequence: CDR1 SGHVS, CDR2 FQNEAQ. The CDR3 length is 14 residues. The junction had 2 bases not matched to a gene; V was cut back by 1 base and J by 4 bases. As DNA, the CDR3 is TGTGCCAGCAGCTTAGTTCTAGCGGCAGATACGCAGTATTTT. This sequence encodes CASSLVLAADTQYF. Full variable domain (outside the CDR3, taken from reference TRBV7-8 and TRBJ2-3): GAGVSQSPRYKVAKRGQDVALRCDPISGHVSLFWYQQALGQGPEFLTYFQNEAQLDKSGLPSDRFFAERPEGSVSTLKIQRTQQEDSAVYLCASSLVLAADTQYFGPGTRLTVL.

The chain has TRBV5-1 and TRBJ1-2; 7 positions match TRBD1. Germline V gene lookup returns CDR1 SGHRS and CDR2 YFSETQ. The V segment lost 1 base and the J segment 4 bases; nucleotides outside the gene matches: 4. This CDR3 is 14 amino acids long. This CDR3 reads CASSLTGTAYGYTF. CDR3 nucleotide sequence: TGCGCCAGCAGCTTGACCGGGACAGCCTATGGCTACACCTTC.

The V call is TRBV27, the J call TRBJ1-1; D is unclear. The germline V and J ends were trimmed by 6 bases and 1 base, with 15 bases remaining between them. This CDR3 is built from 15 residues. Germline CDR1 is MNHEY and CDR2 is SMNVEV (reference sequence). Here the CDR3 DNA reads TGTGCCAGCAGGTCCCCAACGGCGACGAACACTGAAGCTTTCTTT. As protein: CASRSPTATNTEAFF.

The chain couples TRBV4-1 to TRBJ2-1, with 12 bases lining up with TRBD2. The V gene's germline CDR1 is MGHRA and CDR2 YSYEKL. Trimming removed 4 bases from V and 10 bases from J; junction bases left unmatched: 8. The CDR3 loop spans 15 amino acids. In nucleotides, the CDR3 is TGCGCCAGCAGCCCGCGACTAGCGGGGGCAGTAGAGCAGTTCTTC. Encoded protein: CASSPRLAGAVEQFF.

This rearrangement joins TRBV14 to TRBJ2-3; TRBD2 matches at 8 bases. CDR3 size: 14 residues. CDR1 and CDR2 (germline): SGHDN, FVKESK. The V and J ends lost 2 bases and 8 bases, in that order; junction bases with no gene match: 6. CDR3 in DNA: TGTGCCAGCAGCCAACTCCCCAGCGGGGGTACGCAGTATTTT. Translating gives CASSQLPSGGTQYF.

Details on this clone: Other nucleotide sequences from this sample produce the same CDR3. In nucleotides, the CDR3 is TGTGCCAGCAGCGTAGGTCTAGCGACCTACGAGCAGTACTTC. This translates into CASSVGLATYEQYF. The chain carries TRBV9 and TRBJ2-7; the D gene is possibly TRBD2 (6 bases). Per germline, CDR1 SGDLS and CDR2 YYNGEE. The CDR3 has 14 residues. V lost 0 bases, J lost 2 bases, and 9 bases lay in between.

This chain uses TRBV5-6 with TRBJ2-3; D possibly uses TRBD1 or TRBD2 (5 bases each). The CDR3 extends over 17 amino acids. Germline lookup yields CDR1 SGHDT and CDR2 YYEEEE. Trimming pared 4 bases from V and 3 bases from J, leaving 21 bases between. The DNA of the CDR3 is TGTGCCAGCAGCCGGGGCGGCCCGACGTATTTAACAGATACGCAGTATTTT. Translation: CASSRGGPTYLTDTQYF.

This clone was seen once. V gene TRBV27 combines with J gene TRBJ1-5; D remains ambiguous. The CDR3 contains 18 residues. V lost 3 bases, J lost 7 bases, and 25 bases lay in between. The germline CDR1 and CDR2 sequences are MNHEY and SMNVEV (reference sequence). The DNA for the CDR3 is TGTGCCAGCAGTTTTACCCCCCCGCGGTTTGGGGAAAGCCAGCCCCAGCATTTT. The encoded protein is CASSFTPPRFGESQPQHF.

The CDR3 nucleotides are TGCGCCAGCCGGGCTACCGGGGAGCTGTTTTTT. Translating gives CASRATGELFF. J is TRBJ2-2 and V is TRBV10-2; D uncertain. This CDR3 is built from 11 residues. The V end lost 8 bases, the J end lost 5 bases, and 6 bases lay between the germline ends. Germline V gives CDR1 WSHSY, CDR2 SAAADI.

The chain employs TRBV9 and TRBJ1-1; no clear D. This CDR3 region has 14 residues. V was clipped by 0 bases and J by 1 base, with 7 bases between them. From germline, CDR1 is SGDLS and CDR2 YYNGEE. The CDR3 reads CASSVDGWNTEAFF. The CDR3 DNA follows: TGTGCCAGCAGCGTAGACGGGTGGAACACTGAAGCTTTCTTT.

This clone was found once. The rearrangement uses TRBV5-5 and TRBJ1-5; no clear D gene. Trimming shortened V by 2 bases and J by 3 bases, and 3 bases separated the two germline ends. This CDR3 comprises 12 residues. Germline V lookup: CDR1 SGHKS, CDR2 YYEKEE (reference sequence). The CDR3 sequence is CASSLDNQPQHF. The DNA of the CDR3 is TGTGCCAGCAGCTTAGACAATCAGCCCCAGCATTTT.

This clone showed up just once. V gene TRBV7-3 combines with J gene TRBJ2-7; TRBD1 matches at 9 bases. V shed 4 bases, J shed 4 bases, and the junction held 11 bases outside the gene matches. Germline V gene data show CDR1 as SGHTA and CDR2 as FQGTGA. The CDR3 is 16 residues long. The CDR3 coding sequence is TGTGCCAGCAGCTCGTGGCCCGACAGGGGGGGATACGAGCAGTACTTC. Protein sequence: CASSSWPDRGGYEQYF. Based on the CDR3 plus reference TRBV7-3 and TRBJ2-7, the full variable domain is GAGVSQTPSNKVTEKGKYVELRCDPISGHTALYWYRQSLGQGPEFLIYFQGTGAADDSGLPNDRFFAVRPEGSVSTLKIQRTERGDSAVYLCASSSWPDRGGYEQYFGPGTRLTVT.

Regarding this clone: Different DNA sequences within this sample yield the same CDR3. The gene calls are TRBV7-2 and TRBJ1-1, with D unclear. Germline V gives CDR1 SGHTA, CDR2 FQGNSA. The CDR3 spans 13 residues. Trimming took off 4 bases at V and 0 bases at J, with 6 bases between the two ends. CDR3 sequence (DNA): TGTGCCAGCAGCTCCAGTATGAACACTGAAGCTTTCTTT. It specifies CASSSSMNTEAFF. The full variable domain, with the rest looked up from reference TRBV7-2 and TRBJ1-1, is GAGVSQSPSNKVTEKGKDVELRCDPISGHTALYWYRQSLGQGLEFLIYFQGNSAPDKSGLPSDRFSAERTGGSVSTLTIQRTQQEDSAVYLCASSSSMNTEAFFGQGTRLTVV.

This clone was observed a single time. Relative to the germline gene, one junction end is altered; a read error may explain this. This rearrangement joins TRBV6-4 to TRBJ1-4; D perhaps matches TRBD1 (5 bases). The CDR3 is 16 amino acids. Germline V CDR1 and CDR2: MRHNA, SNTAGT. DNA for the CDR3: TGTGCCAGCACTGACGGAGGGGCAGGGACTAATGAAAAACTGTTTTTT. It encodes CASTDGGAGTNEKLFF.

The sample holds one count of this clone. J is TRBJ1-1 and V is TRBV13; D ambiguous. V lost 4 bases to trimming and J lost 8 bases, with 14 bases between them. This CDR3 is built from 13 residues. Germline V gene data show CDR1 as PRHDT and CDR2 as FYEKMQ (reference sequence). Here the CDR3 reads CASSSNPLYEAFF. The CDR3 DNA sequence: TGTGCCAGCAGCTCAAATCCCCTCTACGAAGCTTTCTTT. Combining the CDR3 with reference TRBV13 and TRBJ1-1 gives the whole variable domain AAGVIQSPRHLIKEKRETATLKCYPIPRHDTVYWYQQGPGQDPQFLISFYEKMQSDKGSIPDRFSAQQFSDYHSELNMSSLELGDSALYFCASSSNPLYEAFFGQGTRLTVV.

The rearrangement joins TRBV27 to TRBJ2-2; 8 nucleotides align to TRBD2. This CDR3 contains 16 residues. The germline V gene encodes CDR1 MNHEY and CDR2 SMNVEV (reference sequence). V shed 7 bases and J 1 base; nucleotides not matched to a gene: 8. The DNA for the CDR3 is TGTGCCAGCAACAAACTAAGCGGGAGGAACACCGGGGAGCTGTTTTTT. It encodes CASNKLSGRNTGELFF.

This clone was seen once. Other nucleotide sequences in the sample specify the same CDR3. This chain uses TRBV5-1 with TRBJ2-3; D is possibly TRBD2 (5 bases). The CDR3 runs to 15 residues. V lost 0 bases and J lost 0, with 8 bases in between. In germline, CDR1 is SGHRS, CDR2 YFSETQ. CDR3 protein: CASSLEGVSTDTQYF. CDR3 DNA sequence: TGCGCCAGCAGCTTGGAGGGAGTTAGCACAGATACGCAGTATTTT.

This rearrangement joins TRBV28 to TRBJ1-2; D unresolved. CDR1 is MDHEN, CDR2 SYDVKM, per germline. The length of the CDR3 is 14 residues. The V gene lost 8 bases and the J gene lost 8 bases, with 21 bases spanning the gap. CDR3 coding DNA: TGTGCCAGCTCCCCGGGATATTCGATGGGGGGCTACACCTTC. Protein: CASSPGYSMGGYTF.

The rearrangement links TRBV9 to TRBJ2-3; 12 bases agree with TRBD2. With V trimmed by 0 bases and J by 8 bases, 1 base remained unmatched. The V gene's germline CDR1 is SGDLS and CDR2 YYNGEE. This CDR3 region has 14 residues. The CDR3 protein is CASSVGLAGATQYF. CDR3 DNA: TGTGCCAGCAGCGTAGGACTAGCGGGAGCTACGCAGTATTTT.

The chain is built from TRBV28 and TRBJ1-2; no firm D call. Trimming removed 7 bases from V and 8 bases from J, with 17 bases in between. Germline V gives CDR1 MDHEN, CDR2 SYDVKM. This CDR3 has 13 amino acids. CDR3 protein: CASIRSGVAGYTF. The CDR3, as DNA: TGTGCCAGCATCCGATCTGGGGTGGCGGGCTACACCTTC.

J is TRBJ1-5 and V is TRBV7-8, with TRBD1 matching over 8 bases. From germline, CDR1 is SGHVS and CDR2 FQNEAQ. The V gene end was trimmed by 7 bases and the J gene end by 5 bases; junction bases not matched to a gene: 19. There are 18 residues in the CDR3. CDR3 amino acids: CASTHKPLPGGEYQPQHF. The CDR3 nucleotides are TGTGCCAGCACCCATAAGCCCCTCCCAGGGGGCGAATATCAGCCCCAGCATTTT.